This TCR beta chain originates from a study of shared clonotypes between healthy human individuals. Findings and limits, study-wide: Deeper or shallower sequencing was expected to change how clonotypes are shared among donors.

CD45RO-negative, CCR7-selected cells formed the naive CD8 fraction, which excluded terminally differentiated effector memory CD45RA+ cells. The donors, all of them Caucasian adults, lived in Nashville, Tennessee. Germline-derived CDR1 and CDR2 are SGHDT and YYEEEE. The CDR3 runs 14 residues. Between the trimmed V and J ends, which lost 4 bases and 0 bases, there was a span of 10 bases. Details on this clone: What it binds is unknown.

Replicate PCRs for sorted subsets used roughly 200 ng DNA; this equaled 25,000 to 30,000 T cell genomes. The assay was immunoSEQ multiplex PCR, and TCRdb's table has in-frame clones only and misses some. The sample lists 2 million to 2.5 million clones; just under 95% were seen once. The chain uses TRBV5-6 and TRBJ1-1; a weak D match, TRBD1 (5 bases). Sequenced material: naive CD8+ T cells sorted from blood. This receptor was identified in a man aged 18-30 years in good health. CDR3 sequence (DNA): TGTGCCAGCAGCCGGGGCGACGTGAACACTGAAGCTTTCTTT. It encodes CASSRGDVNTEAFF.